This record looks at one TCR beta chain sequence and its context. Data came from immunoSEQ multiplex PCR; TCRdb stores just in-frame clones and leaves some out. This table holds some 320,000 clones, roughly 86% found once. The entry originates in a study of blood T cell repertoires in COVID-19. The trim removed 2 bases at V and 4 bases at J, leaving 13 bases unmatched. This CDR3 region has 17 residues. Germline values: CDR1 MGHRA, CDR2 YSYEKL. The clonotype was recovered from a woman in her twenties or thirties who had recovered from COVID-19. Sequenced sample: PBMCs or T cells enriched from blood (not recorded which). The chain links TRBV4-1 to TRBJ1-2; 7 bases are shared with TRBD1. CDR3 loop: CASSQPRQGIVSYGYTF. DNA of the CDR3: TGCGCCAGCAGCCAACCAAGACAGGGTATAGTCTCCTATGGCTACACCTTC.